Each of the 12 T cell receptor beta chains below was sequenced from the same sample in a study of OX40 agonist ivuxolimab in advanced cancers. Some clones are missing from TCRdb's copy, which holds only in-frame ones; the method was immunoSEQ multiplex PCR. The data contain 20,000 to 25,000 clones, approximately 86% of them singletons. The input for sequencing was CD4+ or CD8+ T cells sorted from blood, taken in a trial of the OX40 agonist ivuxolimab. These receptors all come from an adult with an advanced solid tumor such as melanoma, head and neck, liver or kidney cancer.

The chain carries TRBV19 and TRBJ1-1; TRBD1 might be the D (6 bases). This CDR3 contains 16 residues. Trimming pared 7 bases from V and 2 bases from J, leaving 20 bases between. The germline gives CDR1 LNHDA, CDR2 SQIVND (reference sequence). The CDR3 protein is CASTGGPGQANTEAFF. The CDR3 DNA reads TGTGCCAGTACGGGGGGCCCTGGTCAGGCTAACACTGAAGCTTTCTTT.

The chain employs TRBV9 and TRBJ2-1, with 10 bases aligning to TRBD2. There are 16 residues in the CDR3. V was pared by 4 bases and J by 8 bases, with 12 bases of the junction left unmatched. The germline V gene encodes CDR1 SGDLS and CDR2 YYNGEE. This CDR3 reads CASSPGISSGSYEQFF. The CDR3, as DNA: TGTGCCAGCAGCCCGGGGATCTCTAGCGGGAGCTATGAGCAGTTCTTC.

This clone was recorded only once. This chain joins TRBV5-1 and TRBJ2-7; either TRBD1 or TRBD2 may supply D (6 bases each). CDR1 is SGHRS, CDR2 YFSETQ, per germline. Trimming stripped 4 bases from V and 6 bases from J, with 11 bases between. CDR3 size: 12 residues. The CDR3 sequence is CASSRGEGEQYF. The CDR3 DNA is TGCGCCAGCAGCAGGGGGGAAGGCGAGCAGTACTTC.

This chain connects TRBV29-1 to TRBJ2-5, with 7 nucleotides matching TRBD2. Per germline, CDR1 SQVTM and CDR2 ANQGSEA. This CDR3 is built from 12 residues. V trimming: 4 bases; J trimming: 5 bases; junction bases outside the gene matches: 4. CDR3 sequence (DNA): TGCAGCGTTGTCGCGGGAGCTGAGACCCAGTACTTC. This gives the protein CSVVAGAETQYF.

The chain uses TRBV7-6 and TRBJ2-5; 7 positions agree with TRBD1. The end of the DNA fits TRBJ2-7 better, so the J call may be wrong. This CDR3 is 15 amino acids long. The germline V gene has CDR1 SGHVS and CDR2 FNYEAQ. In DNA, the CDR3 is TGTGCCAGCAGCCGAACAGGGGCAGGCTCCTACGAGCAGTACTTC. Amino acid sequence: CASSRTGAGSYEQYF.

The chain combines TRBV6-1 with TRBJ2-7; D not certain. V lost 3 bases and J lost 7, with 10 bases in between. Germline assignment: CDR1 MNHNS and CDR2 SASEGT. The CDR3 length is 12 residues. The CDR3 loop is CASSDGVGEQYF. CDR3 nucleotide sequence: TGTGCCAGCAGTGATGGGGTAGGGGAGCAGTACTTC.

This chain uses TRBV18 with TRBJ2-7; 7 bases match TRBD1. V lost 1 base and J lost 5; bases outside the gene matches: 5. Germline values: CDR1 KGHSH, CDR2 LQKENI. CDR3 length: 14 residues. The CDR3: CASSPQGQKNEQYF. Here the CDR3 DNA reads TGTGCCAGCTCACCACAGGGACAGAAGAACGAGCAGTACTTC. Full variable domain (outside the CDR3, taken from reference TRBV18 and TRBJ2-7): NAGVMQNPRHLVRRRGQEARLRCSPMKGHSHVYWYRQLPEEGLKFMVYLQKENIIDESGMPKERFSAEFPKEGPSILRIQQVVRGDSAAYFCASSPQGQKNEQYFGPGTRLTVT.

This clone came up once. Here the CDR3 DNA reads TGTGCCAGCAGCGTATTCGGGAGTTCTGCAGATACGCAGTATTTT. This codes for CASSVFGSSADTQYF. J is TRBJ2-3 and V is TRBV9; tentatively, D is TRBD2 (6 bases). The germline V gene has CDR1 SGDLS and CDR2 YYNGEE. The germline V and J ends were trimmed by 1 base and 4 bases, with 13 bases remaining between them. The CDR3 is made up of 15 amino acids.

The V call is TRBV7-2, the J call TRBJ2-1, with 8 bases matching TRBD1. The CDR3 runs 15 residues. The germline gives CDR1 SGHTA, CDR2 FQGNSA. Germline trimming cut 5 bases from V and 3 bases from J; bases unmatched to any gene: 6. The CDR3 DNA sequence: TGTGCCAGCAGCCTCGACAGGGGATACTACAATGAGCAGTTCTTC. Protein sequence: CASSLDRGYYNEQFF.

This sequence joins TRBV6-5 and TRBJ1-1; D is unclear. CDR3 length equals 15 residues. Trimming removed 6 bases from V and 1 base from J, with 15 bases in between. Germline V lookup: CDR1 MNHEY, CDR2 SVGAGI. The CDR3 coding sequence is TGTGCCAGCAGGCGGTATGGGCAGGAGAACACTGAAGCTTTCTTT. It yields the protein CASRRYGQENTEAFF.

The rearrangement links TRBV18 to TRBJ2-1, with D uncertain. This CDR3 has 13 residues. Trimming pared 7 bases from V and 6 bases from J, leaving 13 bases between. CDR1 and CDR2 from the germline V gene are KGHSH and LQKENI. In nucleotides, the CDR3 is TGTGCCAGCTTTCGAGAGATAGGCAATGAGCAGTTCTTC. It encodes CASFREIGNEQFF.

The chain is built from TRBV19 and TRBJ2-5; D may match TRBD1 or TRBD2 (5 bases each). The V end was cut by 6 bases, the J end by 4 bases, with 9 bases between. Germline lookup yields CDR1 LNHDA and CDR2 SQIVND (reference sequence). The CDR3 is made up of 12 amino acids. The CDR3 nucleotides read TGTGCCAGTAGCAGGGAGACAGAGACCCAGTACTTC. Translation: CASSRETETQYF.